This T cell receptor (beta chain) was sequenced for a study of regulatory T cells in long-lasting Graves disease. At the level of the study: Patients met the persistent Graves' disease definition after over 5 years of antithyroid drugs with positive TSH receptor antibodies.

As to this clonotype: Its antigen is undetermined. A much larger clone is a single base away; this may be a read error.

HTBI primers from iRepertoire and Arm-PCR of CDR3 regions yielded the TCR beta libraries. A single record per CDR3 protein comes from TCRdb applying MiXCR to the multiplex PCR reads. The data contain roughly 490,000 distinct CDR3 sequences, 20% to 25% of them seen just once; the ten biggest clones take up roughly 13%. Germline CDR1 is MNHNS and CDR2 is SASEGT. The V end lost 5 bases, the J end lost 6 bases, and 16 bases lay between the germline ends. This CDR3 comprises 15 residues. Overall study findings and caveats: The study examined only peripheral blood, not thyroid tissue. The study found TRBV28, TRBJ1-2 and TRBJ2-5 favored in persistent disease.

Time point meaning: persistent/refractory GD, antithyroid drugs over 5 years with positive TRAb. Making the TCR library involved RNA that had been extracted from PBMCs. The sequenced sample was peripheral blood mononuclear cells (PBMCs), obtained when the disease was refractory, from a patient treated with antithyroid drugs. This clonotype originated in a female donor with Graves disease. The chain employs TRBV6-1 and TRBJ1-4; D call uncertain. The CDR3 DNA follows: TGTGCCAGCAGTCCTTCCGACGGGGTTGATGAAAAACTGTTTTTT. Protein product: CASSPSDGVDEKLFF.